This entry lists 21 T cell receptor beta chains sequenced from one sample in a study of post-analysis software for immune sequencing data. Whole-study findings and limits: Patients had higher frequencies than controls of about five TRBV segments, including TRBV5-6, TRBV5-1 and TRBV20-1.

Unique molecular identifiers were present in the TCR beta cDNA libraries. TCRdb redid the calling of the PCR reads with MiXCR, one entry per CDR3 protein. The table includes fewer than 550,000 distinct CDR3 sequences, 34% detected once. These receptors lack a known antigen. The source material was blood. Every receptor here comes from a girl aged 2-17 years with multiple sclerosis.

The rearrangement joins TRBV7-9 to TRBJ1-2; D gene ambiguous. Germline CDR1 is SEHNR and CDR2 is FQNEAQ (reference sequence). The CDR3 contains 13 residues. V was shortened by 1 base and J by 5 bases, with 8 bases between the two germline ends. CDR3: CASSLGETYGYTF. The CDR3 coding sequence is TGTGCCAGCAGCTTAGGAGAGACGTATGGCTACACCTTC.

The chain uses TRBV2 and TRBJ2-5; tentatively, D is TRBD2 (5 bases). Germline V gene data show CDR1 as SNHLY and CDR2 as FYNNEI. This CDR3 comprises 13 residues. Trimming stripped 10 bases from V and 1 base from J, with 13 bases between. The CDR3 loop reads CANAGNAQETQYF. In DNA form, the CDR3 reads TGTGCCAACGCCGGGAACGCCCAAGAGACCCAGTACTTC.

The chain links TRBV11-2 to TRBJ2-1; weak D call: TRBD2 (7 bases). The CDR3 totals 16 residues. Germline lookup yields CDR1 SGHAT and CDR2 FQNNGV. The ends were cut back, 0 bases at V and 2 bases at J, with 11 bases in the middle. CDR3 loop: CASSLDHGGPYNEQFF. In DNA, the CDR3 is TGTGCCAGCAGCTTAGATCACGGGGGGCCCTACAATGAGCAGTTCTTC.

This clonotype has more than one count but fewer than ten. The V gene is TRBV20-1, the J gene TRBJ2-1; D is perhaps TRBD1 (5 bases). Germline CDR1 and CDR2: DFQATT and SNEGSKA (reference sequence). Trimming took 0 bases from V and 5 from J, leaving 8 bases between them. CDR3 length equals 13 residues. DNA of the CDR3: TGCAGTGCTAGAGAGACAGTTAACAATGAGCAGTTCTTC. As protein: CSARETVNNEQFF.

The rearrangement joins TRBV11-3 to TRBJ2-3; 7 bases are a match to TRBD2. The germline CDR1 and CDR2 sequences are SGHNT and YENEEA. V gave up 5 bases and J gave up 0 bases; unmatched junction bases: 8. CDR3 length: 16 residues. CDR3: CASSGAAGTSTDTQYF. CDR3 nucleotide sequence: TGTGCCAGCAGCGGAGCAGCGGGGACGAGCACAGATACGCAGTATTTT.

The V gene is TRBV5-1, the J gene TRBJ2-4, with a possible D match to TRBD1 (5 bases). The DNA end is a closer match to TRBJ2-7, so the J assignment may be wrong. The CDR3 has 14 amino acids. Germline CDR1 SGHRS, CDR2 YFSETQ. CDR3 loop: CASSWLTDPYEQYF. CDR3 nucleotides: TGCGCCAGCAGCTGGCTGACAGACCCCTACGAGCAGTACTTC.

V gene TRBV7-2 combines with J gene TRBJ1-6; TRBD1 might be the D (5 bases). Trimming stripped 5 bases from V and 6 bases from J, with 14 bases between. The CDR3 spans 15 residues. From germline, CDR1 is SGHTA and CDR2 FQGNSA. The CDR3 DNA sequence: TGTGCCAGCAGCCCAGCTACAGGCAGTAATTCACCCCTCCACTTT. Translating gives CASSPATGSNSPLHF.

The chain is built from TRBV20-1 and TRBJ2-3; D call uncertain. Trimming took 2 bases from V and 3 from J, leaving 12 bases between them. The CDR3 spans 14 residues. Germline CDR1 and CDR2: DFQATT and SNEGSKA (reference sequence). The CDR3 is CSARRADLTDTQYF. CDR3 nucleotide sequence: TGCAGTGCTAGAAGGGCTGATCTTACAGATACGCAGTATTTT.

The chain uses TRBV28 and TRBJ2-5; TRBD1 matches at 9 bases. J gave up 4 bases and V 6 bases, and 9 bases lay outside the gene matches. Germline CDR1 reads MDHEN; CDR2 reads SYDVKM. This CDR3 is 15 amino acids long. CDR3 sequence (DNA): TGTGCCAGCAGCAGACAGGGGGTTACCGGAGAGACCCAGTACTTC. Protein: CASSRQGVTGETQYF. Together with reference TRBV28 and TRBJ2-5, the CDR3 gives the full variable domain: DVKVTQSSRYLVKRTGEKVFLECVQDMDHENMFWYRQDPGLGLRLIYFSYDVKMKEKGDIPEGYSVSREKKERFSLILESASTNQTSMYLCASSRQGVTGETQYFGPGTRLLVL.

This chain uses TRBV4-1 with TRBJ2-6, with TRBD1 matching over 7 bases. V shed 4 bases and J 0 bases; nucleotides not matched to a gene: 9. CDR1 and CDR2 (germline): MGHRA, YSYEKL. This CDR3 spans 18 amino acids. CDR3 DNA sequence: TGCGCCAGCAGCCCGGACAGGACCCACGCCTCTGGGGCCAACGTCCTGACTTTC. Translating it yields CASSPDRTHASGANVLTF.

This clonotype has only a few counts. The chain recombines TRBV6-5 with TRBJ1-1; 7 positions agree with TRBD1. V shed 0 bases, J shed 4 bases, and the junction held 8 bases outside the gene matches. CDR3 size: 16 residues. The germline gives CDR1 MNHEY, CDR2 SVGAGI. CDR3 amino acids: CASSYSSAGGSTEAFF. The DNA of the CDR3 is TGTGCCAGCAGTTACTCGTCGGCAGGGGGTTCCACTGAAGCTTTCTTT.

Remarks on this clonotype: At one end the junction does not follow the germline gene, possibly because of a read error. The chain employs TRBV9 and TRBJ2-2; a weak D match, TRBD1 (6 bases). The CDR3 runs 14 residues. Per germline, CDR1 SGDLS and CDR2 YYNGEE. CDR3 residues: CVSSVIQGTGELFF. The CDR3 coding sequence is TGTGTCAGCAGCGTCATACAGGGCACCGGGGAGCTGTTTTTT.

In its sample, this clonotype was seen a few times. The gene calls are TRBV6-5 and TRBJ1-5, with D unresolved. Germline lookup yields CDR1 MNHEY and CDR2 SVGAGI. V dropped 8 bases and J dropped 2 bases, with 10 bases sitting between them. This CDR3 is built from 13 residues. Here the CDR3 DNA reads TGTGCCAGCGCCAAGGGTGGCAATCAGCCCCAGCATTTT. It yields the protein CASAKGGNQPQHF.

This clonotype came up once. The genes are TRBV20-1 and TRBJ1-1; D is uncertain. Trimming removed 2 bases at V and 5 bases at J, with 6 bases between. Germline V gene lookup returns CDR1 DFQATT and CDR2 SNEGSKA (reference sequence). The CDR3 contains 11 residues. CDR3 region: CSARMVTEAFF. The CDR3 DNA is TGCAGTGCTAGAATGGTGACTGAAGCTTTCTTT.

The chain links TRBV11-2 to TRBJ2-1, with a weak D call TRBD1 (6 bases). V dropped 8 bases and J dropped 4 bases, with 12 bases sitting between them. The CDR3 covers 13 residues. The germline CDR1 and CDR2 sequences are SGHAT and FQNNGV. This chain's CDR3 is CASRDKQYNEQFF. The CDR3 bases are TGTGCCAGCCGGGACAAACAGTACAATGAGCAGTTCTTC.

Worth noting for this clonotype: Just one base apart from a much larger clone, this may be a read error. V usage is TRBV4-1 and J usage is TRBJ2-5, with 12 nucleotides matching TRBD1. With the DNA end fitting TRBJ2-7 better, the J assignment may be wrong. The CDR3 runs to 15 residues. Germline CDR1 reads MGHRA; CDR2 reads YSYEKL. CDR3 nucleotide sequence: TGCGCCAGCAGCCCCTCCGGGACAGGGGGCCACGAGCAGTACTTC. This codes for CASSPSGTGGHEQYF.

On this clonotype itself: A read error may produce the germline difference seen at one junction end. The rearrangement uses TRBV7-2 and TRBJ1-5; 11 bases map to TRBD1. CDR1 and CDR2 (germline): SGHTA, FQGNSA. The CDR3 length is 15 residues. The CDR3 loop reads CAGSLDRGRNQPQHF. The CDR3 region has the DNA TGTGCCGGCAGCTTGGACAGGGGGCGGAATCAGCCCCAGCATTTT.

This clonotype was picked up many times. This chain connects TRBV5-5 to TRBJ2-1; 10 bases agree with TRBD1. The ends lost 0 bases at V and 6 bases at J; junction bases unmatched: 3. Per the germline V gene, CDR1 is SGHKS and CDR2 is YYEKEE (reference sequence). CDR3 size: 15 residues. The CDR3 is CASSLGQGALNEQFF. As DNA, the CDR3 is TGTGCCAGCAGCTTGGGACAGGGGGCGCTCAATGAGCAGTTCTTC.

CDR3 nucleotide sequence: TGTGCCAGCAGCCGGAAAGCGGGACAGGGACCGGGGGAGACCCAGTACTTC. This codes for CASSRKAGQGPGETQYF. This rearrangement joins TRBV3-1 to TRBJ2-5; TRBD1 matches 9 bases. Germline V gene data show CDR1 as LGHDT and CDR2 as YNNKEL (reference sequence). The CDR3 runs 17 residues. V was pared by 4 bases and J by 5 bases, with 14 bases of the junction left unmatched.

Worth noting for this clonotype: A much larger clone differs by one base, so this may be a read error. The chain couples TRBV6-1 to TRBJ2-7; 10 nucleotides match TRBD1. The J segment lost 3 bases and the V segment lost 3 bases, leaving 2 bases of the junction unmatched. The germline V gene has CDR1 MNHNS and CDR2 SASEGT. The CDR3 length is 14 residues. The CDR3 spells CASSDGTGDYEQYF. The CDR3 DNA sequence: TGTGCCAGCAGTGACGGGACAGGGGACTACGAGCAGTACTTC.

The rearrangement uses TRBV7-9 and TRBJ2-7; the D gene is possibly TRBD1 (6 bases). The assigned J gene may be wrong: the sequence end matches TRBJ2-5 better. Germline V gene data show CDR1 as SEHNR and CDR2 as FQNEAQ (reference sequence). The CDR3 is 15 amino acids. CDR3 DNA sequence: TGTGCCAGCAGCTTAGTTCAAGGGGGTCCTAAGACCCAGTACTTC. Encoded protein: CASSLVQGGPKTQYF.